These T cell receptor beta chains were read from a single sample in a study of cytomegalovirus exposure and HLA in healthy donors. Measured with immunoSEQ multiplex PCR; TCRdb has only the in-frame clones, and not every one. The sample consists of some 120,000 clones, over 70% of them appearing once. The sample comprised PBMCs. All receptors derive from a woman aged 40 to 50 in good health and CMV-seronegative. Each CDR3 is given without its conserved first and last residue. Where a row states a size, it is once, few, many or the class of an expanded clone; other rows omit it.

clone size: -
V gene: TRBV11-3
J gene: TRBJ2-3
CDR3 protein: ASSSLGLAGTDTQY

clone size: -
V gene: TRBV6-4
J gene: TRBJ1-5
CDR3 protein: ASPSPQH

clone size: once
V gene: TRBV5-1
J gene: TRBJ1-5
CDR3 protein: ASSPGTGNQPQH

clone size: -
V gene: TRBV4-3
J gene: TRBJ2-3
CDR3 protein: ASSQDEAWTSTDTQY

clone size: few
V gene: TRBV5-5
J gene: TRBJ2-7
CDR3 protein: ASSYSTGPEQY

clone size: -
V gene: TRBV2
J gene: TRBJ1-5
CDR3 protein: ASNSRDSNQPQH

clone size: once
V gene: TRBV5-1
J gene: TRBJ2-2
CDR3 protein: ASTLDSLGELF

clone size: -
V gene: TRBV27
J gene: TRBJ2-7
CDR3 protein: ASTYSGTSGEQY

clone size: -
V gene: TRBV28
J gene: TRBJ1-5
CDR3 protein: ASSLSPVPQH

clone size: few
V gene: TRBV7-3
J gene: TRBJ1-1
CDR3 protein: ASSQGVGGHTEAF

clone size: -
V gene: TRBV11-2
J gene: TRBJ2-1
CDR3 protein: ASSFGTGAYNEQF

clone size: -
V gene: TRBV7-9
J gene: TRBJ1-5
CDR3 protein: ASSDYSNQPQH

clone size: -
V gene: TRBV5-1
J gene: TRBJ2-1
CDR3 protein: ASSFRTSGSDNEQF

clone size: few
V gene: TRBV5-5
J gene: TRBJ2-1
CDR3 protein: ASSLDRGGRNEQF

clone size: -
V gene: TRBV19
J gene: TRBJ1-1
CDR3 protein: ASSMSGGMNTEAF

clone size: -
V gene: TRBV19
J gene: TRBJ2-1
CDR3 protein: ASSRLAGGPIGQF

clone size: -
V gene: TRBV7-2
J gene: TRBJ1-1
CDR3 protein: ASRSGQGASGTEAF

clone size: -
V gene: TRBV4-3
J gene: TRBJ1-1
CDR3 protein: ASSQAHGYTEAF

clone size: -
V gene: TRBV4-2
J gene: TRBJ2-2
CDR3 protein: ASSQDRVSGELF

clone size: -
V gene: TRBV10-3
J gene: TRBJ1-6
CDR3 protein: AISESRPNSPLH

clone size: -
V gene: TRBV29-1
J gene: TRBJ1-2
CDR3 protein: SVVLENYGYT

clone size: -
V gene: TRBV7-3
J gene: TRBJ2-1
CDR3 protein: ASSLQRNEQF

clone size: once
V gene: TRBV7-9
J gene: TRBJ2-1
CDR3 protein: ASSFGQGLDNEQF

clone size: -
V gene: TRBV6-1
J gene: TRBJ1-5
CDR3 protein: ASSEGVGALNQPQH

clone size: few
V gene: TRBV6-4
J gene: TRBJ1-6
CDR3 protein: ATRSEATYNSPLH